One sample yielded the 17 T cell receptor beta chains listed below, sequenced in a study of blood T cell repertoires in COVID-19. Assay used: immunoSEQ multiplex PCR; TCRdb lists only in-frame clones, some missing. The sample holds 380,000 or so clones, roughly 90% seen once. The sequencing input was PBMCs or T cells enriched from blood (not recorded which). The receptors stem from a woman aged 25 to 39 with acute COVID-19.

V is TRBV6-1 and J is TRBJ1-3; 8 bases agree with TRBD1. V shed 3 bases and J 3 bases; nucleotides not matched to a gene: 10. Germline assignment: CDR1 MNHNS and CDR2 SASEGT. The CDR3 loop spans 17 amino acids. The CDR3 spells CASSDGRTGLRGNTIYF. For the CDR3, the DNA is TGTGCCAGCAGTGATGGGCGGACAGGGTTACGTGGAAACACCATATATTTT.

The chain is built from TRBV2 and TRBJ2-2; 7 nucleotides line up with TRBD2. Germline lookup yields CDR1 SNHLY and CDR2 FYNNEI. This CDR3 is 15 amino acids long. Germline trimming cut 6 bases from V and 3 bases from J; bases unmatched to any gene: 7. The CDR3 region is CASRDLAVHTGELFF. The CDR3 DNA reads as TGTGCCAGCAGAGACCTAGCGGTTCACACCGGGGAGCTGTTTTTT.

This chain joins TRBV24-1 and TRBJ2-5, with 13 bases that match TRBD2. Germline CDR1 KGHDR, CDR2 SFDVKD. V shed 4 bases and J 2 bases; nucleotides not matched to a gene: 9. CDR3 length equals 18 residues. CDR3: CATSDGGLAGESQETQYF. DNA of the CDR3: TGTGCCACCAGTGACGGTGGACTAGCGGGGGAATCTCAAGAGACCCAGTACTTC.

The V gene is TRBV2, the J gene TRBJ1-4, with D perhaps matching TRBD1 (5 bases). With 4 bases removed from V and 4 bases from J, the gap between germline ends came to 10 bases. Germline V CDR1 and CDR2: SNHLY, FYNNEI. The CDR3 loop spans 14 amino acids. The CDR3 bases are TGTGCCAGCAGTGTCTTCAGGGATAATGAAAAACTGTTTTTT. It specifies CASSVFRDNEKLFF.

The chain recombines TRBV11-2 with TRBJ1-5, with D possibly being TRBD1 (6 bases). The CDR3 sequence is 15 residues long. V was cut by 6 bases and J by 3 bases, with 15 bases left in between. Germline-derived CDR1 and CDR2 are SGHAT and FQNNGV. CDR3 sequence (DNA): TGTGCCAGCAGTCCCGGGACAAATATCAATCAGCCCCAGCATTTT. This codes for CASSPGTNINQPQHF. Complete variable domain (other parts from reference TRBV11-2 and TRBJ1-5): EAGVAQSPRYKIIEKRQSVAFWCNPISGHATLYWYQQILGQGPKLLIQFQNNGVVDDSQLPKDRFSAERLKGVDSTLKIQPAKLEDSAVYLCASSPGTNINQPQHFGDGTRLSIL.

The rearrangement uses TRBV11-2 and TRBJ2-1; TRBD2 matches 8 bases. Germline trimming cut 5 bases from V and 8 bases from J; bases unmatched to any gene: 23. The length of the CDR3 is 19 residues. In germline, CDR1 is SGHAT, CDR2 FQNNGV. CDR3 amino acids: CASSPSRAGGKGLWHEQFF. The CDR3 DNA reads as TGTGCCAGCAGCCCAAGTCGGGCGGGGGGAAAGGGACTCTGGCATGAGCAGTTCTTC.

This chain joins TRBV7-9 and TRBJ1-2, with 9 bases lining up with TRBD1. Per germline, CDR1 SEHNR and CDR2 FQNEAQ (reference sequence). The CDR3 consists of 15 residues. V shed 5 bases and J 5 bases; nucleotides not matched to a gene: 9. DNA for the CDR3: TGTGCCAGCAGCCGGACAGGGGTTAACATTTATGGCTACACCTTC. Protein: CASSRTGVNIYGYTF.

V and J are TRBV11-2 and TRBJ1-1, with TRBD1 identical over 9 bases. Trimming removed 1 base from V and 4 bases from J; junction bases left unmatched: 13. The CDR3 is made up of 18 amino acids. CDR1 is SGHAT, CDR2 FQNNGV, per germline. Here the CDR3 reads CASSLVPGQGRDSTEAFF. As DNA, the CDR3 is TGTGCCAGCAGCTTAGTTCCAGGACAGGGGAGAGATTCCACTGAAGCTTTCTTT. Supplemented by reference TRBV11-2 and TRBJ1-1, the full variable domain reads EAGVAQSPRYKIIEKRQSVAFWCNPISGHATLYWYQQILGQGPKLLIQFQNNGVVDDSQLPKDRFSAERLKGVDSTLKIQPAKLEDSAVYLCASSLVPGQGRDSTEAFFGQGTRLTVV.

The CDR3 DNA sequence: TGTGCCTGGAGTCGGGGGGGCTACACTGAAGCTTTCTTT. Translated, it gives CAWSRGGYTEAFF. J is TRBJ1-1 and V is TRBV30; D is perhaps TRBD1 (6 bases). V was pared by 2 bases and J by 3 bases, with 10 bases between. Germline V gene sequence: CDR1 GTSNPN, CDR2 SVGIG (reference sequence). The CDR3 has 13 amino acids.

The chain employs TRBV6-5 and TRBJ2-7; 7 positions match TRBD1. Per germline, CDR1 MNHEY and CDR2 SVGAGI. The CDR3 extends over 11 amino acids. With 8 bases clipped from V and 3 bases from J, the junction kept 1 base outside the gene matches. The CDR3 protein is CASRQGYEQYF. The CDR3 region has the DNA TGTGCCAGCCGACAGGGCTACGAGCAGTACTTC.

V and J are TRBV9 and TRBJ1-2; tentative D call: TRBD1 (5 bases). CDR1 is SGDLS and CDR2 is YYNGEE in the germline V gene. V lost 5 bases to trimming and J lost 3 bases, with 17 bases between them. CDR3 length: 15 residues. The CDR3 sequence is CASSADPDRDYGYTF. In nucleotides, the CDR3 is TGTGCCAGCAGTGCAGACCCCGACAGAGACTATGGCTACACCTTC.

The rearrangement uses TRBV29-1 and TRBJ1-1; D gene unclear. The germline V gene encodes CDR1 SQVTM and CDR2 ANQGSEA. The CDR3 sequence is 13 residues long. V was trimmed by 4 bases and J by 0 bases, leaving 9 bases between them. The chain's CDR3 is CSVVVSLNTEAFF. CDR3 bases: TGCAGCGTTGTTGTCAGTTTGAACACTGAAGCTTTCTTT.

This rearrangement joins TRBV12-5 to TRBJ2-7; a weak D match, TRBD2 (6 bases). This CDR3 has 15 amino acids. Germline V gene lookup returns CDR1 LGHNT and CDR2 FRNRAP. V was shortened by 2 bases and J by 0 bases, with 11 bases between the two germline ends. CDR3 amino acids: CASGLSGTRSYEQYF. The CDR3 DNA follows: TGTGCTAGTGGTTTGTCCGGGACTCGCTCCTACGAGCAGTACTTC.

With respect to this clone: Other DNA variants within this sample encode the same CDR3. The chain combines TRBV30 with TRBJ1-1, with D hard to call. CDR3 length equals 13 residues. V lost 3 bases to trimming and J lost 3 bases, with 11 bases between them. The germline V gene has CDR1 GTSNPN and CDR2 SVGIG (reference sequence). CDR3 protein: CAWRGGGHTEAFF. CDR3 bases: TGTGCCTGGAGGGGAGGCGGTCACACTGAAGCTTTCTTT.

V and J are TRBV5-1 and TRBJ2-2; D gene unclear. This CDR3 is 15 amino acids long. The V end was cut by 0 bases, the J end by 5 bases, with 11 bases between. The germline gives CDR1 SGHRS, CDR2 YFSETQ. The CDR3 protein is CASSLELDVTGELFF. The DNA for the CDR3 is TGCGCCAGCAGCTTGGAGCTCGATGTGACCGGGGAGCTGTTTTTT. The full variable domain, completed using reference TRBV5-1 and TRBJ2-2, is KAGVTQTPRYLIKTRGQQVTLSCSPISGHRSVSWYQQTPGQGLQFLFEYFSETQRNKGNFPGRFSGRQFSNSRSEMNVSTLELGDSALYLCASSLELDVTGELFFGEGSRLTVL.

As to this clone: The sample contains more than one DNA sequence encoding this CDR3. The rearrangement links TRBV30 to TRBJ1-1; D ambiguous. Per the germline V gene, CDR1 is GTSNPN and CDR2 is SVGIG (reference sequence). Trimming took off 2 bases at V and 1 base at J, with 8 bases between the two ends. The CDR3 spans 13 residues. CDR3 sequence reads: CAWSRGSNTEAFF. The CDR3 DNA reads as TGTGCCTGGAGTCGGGGTTCGAACACTGAAGCTTTCTTT.

The rearrangement links TRBV6-5 to TRBJ1-4; maybe TRBD1 (5 bases). Germline loops: CDR1 MNHEY, CDR2 SVGAGI. The CDR3 is 13 amino acids. With 8 bases removed from V and 12 bases from J, the gap between germline ends came to 19 bases. In DNA, the CDR3 is TGTGCCAGCGAGTTTAGCCGGGGGAAGCAACTGTTTTTT. Translated, it gives CASEFSRGKQLFF.